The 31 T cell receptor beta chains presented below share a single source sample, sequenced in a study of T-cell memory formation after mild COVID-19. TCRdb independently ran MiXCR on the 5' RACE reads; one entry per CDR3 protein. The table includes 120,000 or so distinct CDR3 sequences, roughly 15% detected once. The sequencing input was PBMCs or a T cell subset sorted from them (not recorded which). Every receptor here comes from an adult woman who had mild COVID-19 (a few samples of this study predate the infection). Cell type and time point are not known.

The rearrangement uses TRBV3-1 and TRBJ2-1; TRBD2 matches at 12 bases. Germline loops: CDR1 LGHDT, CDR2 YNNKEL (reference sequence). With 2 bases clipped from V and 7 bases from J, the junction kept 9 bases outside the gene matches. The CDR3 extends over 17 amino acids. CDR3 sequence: CASSQSGLAGSLNEQFF. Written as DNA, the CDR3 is TGTGCCAGCAGCCAATCCGGACTAGCGGGGAGTCTGAATGAGCAGTTCTTC.

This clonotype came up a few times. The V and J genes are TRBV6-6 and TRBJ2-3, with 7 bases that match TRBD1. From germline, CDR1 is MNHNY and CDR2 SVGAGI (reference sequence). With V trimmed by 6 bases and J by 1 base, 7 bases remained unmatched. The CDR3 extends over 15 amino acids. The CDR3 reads CASRRRQGGTDTQYF. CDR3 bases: TGTGCCAGCAGACGCCGACAGGGCGGCACAGATACGCAGTATTTT.

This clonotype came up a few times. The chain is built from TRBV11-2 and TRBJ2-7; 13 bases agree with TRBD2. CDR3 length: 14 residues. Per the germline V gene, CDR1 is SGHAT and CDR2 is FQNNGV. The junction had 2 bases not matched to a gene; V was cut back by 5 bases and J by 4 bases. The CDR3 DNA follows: TGTGCCAGCAGCGCGGGACTAGCGGGATACGAGCAGTACTTC. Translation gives CASSAGLAGYEQYF.

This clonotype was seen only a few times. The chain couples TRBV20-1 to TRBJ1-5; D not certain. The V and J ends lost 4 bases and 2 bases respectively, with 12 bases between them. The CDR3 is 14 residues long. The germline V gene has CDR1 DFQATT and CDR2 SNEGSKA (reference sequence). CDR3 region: CSATLGKGNQPQHF. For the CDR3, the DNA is TGCAGTGCTACCCTTGGGAAGGGCAATCAGCCCCAGCATTTT.

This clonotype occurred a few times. The CDR3 protein is CASSVTGTGFSEAFF. Here the CDR3 DNA reads TGTGCCAGCAGTGTGACCGGGACAGGGTTCTCTGAAGCTTTCTTT. The V and J genes are TRBV6-5 and TRBJ1-1, with 9 bases that match TRBD1. J gave up 6 bases and V 5 bases, and 10 bases lay outside the gene matches. CDR1 is MNHEY and CDR2 is SVGAGI in the germline V gene. This CDR3 has 15 amino acids.

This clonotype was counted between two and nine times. The CDR3 loop reads CSVDGGAAGGYTF. The CDR3 DNA sequence: TGCAGCGTTGACGGTGGAGCGGCCGGGGGCTACACCTTC. The V gene is TRBV29-1, the J gene TRBJ1-2, with D uncertain. CDR3 length: 13 amino acids. V was pared by 3 bases and J by 8 bases, with 16 bases between. The germline CDR1 and CDR2 sequences are SQVTM and ANQGSEA.

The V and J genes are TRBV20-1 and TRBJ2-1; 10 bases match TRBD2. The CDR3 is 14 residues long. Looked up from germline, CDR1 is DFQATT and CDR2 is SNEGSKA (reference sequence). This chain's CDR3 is CSAYGTSVWNEQFF. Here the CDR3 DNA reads TGCAGCGCGTACGGGACTAGCGTATGGAATGAGCAGTTCTTC.

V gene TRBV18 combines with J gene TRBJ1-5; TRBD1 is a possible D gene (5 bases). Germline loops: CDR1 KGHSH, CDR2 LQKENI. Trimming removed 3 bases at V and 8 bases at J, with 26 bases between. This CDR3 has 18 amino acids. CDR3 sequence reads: CASSPTVVDTLWGKPQHF. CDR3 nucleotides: TGTGCCAGCTCACCCACGGTAGTGGACACTCTTTGGGGGAAGCCCCAGCATTTT.

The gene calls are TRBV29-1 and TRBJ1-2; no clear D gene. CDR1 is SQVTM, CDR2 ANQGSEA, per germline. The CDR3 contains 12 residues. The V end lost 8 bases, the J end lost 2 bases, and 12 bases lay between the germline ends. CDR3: CSYQTANYGYTF. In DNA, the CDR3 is TGCAGCTACCAGACTGCAAACTATGGCTACACCTTC.

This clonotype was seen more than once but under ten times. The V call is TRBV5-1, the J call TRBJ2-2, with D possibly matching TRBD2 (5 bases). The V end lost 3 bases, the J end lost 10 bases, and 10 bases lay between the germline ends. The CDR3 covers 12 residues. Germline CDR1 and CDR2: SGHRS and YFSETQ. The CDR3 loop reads CASSYLREELFF. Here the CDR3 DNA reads TGCGCCAGCAGCTACCTGAGGGAGGAGCTGTTTTTT.

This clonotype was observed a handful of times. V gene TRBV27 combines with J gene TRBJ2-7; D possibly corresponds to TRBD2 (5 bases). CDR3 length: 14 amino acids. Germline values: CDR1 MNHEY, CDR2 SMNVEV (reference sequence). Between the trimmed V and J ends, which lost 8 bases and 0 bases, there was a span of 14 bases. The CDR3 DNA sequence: TGTGCCAGCGGAAACCGAGGGAGCTCCTACGAGCAGTACTTC. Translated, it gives CASGNRGSSYEQYF.

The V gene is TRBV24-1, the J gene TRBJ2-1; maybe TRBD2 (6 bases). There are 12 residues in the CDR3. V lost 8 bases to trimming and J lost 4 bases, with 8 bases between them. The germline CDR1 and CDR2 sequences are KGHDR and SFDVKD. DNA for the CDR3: TGTGCCACCAAAAGCGGGTACAATGAGCAGTTCTTC. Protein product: CATKSGYNEQFF.

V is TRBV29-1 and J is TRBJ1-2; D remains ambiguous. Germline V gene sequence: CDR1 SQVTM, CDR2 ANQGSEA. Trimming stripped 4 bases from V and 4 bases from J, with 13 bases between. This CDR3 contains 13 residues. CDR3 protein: CSVAQPTSYGYTF. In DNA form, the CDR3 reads TGCAGCGTTGCTCAGCCTACTTCCTATGGCTACACCTTC.

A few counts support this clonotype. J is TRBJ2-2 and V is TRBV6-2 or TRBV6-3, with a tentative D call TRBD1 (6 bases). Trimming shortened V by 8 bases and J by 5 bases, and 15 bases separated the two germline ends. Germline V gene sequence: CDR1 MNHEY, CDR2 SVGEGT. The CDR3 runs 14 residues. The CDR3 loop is CASYSGTNTGELFF. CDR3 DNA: TGTGCCAGCTATTCCGGGACAAATACCGGGGAGCTGTTTTTT.

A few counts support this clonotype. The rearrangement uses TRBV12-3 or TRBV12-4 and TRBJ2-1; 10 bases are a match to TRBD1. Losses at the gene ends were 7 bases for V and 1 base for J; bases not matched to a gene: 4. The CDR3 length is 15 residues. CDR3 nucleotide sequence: TGTGCCAGCACGAGACAGGGGGCATCCTACAATGAGCAGTTCTTC. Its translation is CASTRQGASYNEQFF.

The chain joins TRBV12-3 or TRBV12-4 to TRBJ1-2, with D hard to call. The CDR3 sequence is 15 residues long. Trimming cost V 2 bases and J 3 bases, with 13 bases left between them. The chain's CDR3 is CASSLSGIGHYGYTF. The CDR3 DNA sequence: TGTGCCAGCAGTTTATCGGGGATAGGGCACTATGGCTACACCTTC.

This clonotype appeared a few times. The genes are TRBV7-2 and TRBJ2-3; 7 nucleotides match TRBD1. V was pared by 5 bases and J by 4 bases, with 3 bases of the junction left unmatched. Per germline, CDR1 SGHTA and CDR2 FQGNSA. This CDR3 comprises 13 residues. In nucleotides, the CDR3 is TGTGCCAGCAGCCGACAGGGACCAGATACGCAGTATTTT. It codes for CASSRQGPDTQYF.

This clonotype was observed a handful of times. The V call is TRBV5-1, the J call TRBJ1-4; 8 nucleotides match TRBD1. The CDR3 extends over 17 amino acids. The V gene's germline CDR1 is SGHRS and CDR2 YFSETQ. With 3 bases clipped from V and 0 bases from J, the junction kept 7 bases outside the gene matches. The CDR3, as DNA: TGCGCCAGCAGCTGGGGACAGGCCGCTACAACTAATGAAAAACTGTTTTTT. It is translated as CASSWGQAATTNEKLFF.

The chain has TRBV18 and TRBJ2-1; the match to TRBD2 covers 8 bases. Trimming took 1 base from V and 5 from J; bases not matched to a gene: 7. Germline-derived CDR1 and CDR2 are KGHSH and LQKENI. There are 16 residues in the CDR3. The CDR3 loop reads CASSPRVGGAHNEQFF. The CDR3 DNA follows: TGTGCCAGCTCACCACGGGTCGGGGGGGCCCACAATGAGCAGTTCTTC.

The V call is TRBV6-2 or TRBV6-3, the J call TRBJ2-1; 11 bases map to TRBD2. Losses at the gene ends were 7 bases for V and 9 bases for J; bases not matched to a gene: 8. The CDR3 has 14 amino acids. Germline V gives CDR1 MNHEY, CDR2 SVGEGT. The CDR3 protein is CASTNSGRATEQFF. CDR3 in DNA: TGTGCCAGCACCAATAGCGGGAGGGCCACTGAGCAGTTCTTC.

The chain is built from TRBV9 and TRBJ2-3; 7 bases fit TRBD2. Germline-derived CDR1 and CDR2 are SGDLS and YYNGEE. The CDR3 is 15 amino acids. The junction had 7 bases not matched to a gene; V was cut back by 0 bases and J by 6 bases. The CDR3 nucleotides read TGTGCCAGCAGCGTAGACGGCGGGAGCGTTGATACGCAGTATTTT. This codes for CASSVDGGSVDTQYF.

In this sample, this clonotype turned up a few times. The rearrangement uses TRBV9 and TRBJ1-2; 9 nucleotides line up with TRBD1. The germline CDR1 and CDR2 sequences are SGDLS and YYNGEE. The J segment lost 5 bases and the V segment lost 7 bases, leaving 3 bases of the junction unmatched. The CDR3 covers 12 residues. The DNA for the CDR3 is TGTGCCAGCGCCGGGACAGGGTATGGCTACACCTTC. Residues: CASAGTGYGYTF.

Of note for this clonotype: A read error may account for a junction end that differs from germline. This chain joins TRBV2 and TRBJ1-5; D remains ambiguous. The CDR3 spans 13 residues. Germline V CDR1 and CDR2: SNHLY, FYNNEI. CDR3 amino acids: CASSAEPNHPQHF. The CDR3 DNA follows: TGTGCCAGCAGTGCCGAACCGAATCACCCCCAGCATTTT.

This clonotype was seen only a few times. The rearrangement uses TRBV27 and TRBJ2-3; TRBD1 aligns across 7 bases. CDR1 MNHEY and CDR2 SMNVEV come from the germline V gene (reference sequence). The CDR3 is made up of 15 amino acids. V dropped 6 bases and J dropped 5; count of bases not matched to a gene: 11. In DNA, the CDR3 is TGTGCCAGCAGGGGGGACGGGACAGTGGTAGATACGCAGTATTTT. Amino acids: CASRGDGTVVDTQYF.

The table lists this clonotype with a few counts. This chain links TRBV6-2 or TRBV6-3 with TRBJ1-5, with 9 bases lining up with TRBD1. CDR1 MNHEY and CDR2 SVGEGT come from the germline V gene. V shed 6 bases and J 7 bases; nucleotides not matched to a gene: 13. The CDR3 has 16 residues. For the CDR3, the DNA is TGTGCCAGCAGACTCGACTCGGGACAGGGCGGACAGCCCCAGCATTTT. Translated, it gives CASRLDSGQGGQPQHF.

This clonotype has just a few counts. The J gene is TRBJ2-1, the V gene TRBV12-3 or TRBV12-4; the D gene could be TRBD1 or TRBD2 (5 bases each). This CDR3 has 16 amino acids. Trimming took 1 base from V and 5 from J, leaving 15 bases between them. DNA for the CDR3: TGTGCCAGCAGTTTAGGGGGTTGGCAGGGAGACAATGAGCAGTTCTTC. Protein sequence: CASSLGGWQGDNEQFF.

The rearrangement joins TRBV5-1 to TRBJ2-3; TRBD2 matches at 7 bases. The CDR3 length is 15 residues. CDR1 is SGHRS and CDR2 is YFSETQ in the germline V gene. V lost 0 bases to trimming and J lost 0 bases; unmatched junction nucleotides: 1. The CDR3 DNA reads TGCGCCAGCAGCTTGGTTAGCGGGAGCACAGATACGCAGTATTTT. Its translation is CASSLVSGSTDTQYF.

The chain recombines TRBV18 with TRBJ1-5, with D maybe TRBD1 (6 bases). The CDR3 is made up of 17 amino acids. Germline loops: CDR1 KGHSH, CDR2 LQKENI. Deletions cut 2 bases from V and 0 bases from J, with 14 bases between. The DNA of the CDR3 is TGTGCCAGCTCACCATTCGGACAGTTGAATAGCAATCAGCCCCAGCATTTT. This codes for CASSPFGQLNSNQPQHF.

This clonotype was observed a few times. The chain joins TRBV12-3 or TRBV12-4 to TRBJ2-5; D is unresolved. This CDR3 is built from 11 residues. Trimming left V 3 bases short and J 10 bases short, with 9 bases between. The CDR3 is CASSFTADQYF. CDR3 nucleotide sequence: TGTGCCAGCAGTTTTACGGCCGACCAGTACTTC.

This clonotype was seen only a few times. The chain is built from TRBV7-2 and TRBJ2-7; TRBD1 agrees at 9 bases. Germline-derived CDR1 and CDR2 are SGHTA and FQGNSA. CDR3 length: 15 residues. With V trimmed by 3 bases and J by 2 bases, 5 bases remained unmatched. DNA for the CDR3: TGTGCCAGCAGCTTTCCCGGGACAGGGACCTACGAGCAGTACTTC. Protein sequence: CASSFPGTGTYEQYF.

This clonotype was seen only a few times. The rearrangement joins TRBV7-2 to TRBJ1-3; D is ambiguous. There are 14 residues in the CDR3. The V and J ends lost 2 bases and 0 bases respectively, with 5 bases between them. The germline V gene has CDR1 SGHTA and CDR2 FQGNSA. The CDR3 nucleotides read TGTGCCAGCAGCTTAAGGGCCTCTGGAAACACCATATATTTT. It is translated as CASSLRASGNTIYF.